Listed below are T cell receptor beta chains from one sample, sequenced in a study of human T cells and chemical hapten exposure. TCRdb re-called the RACE reads with MiXCR, one entry per CDR3 protein. The data show tens of thousands of distinct CDR3 sequences, 10% to 14% seen once. Sample: whole blood, taken in connection with sensitization to the hapten diphenylcyclopropenone (DPC). The receptors come from a woman between 50 and 59 years old with alopecia areata. Some clones in this sample may be carry-over from other donors' samples. The CDR3 runs from the conserved cysteine through the conserved F or W. The D gene is left open where the match is weak. Clone size appears in some rows only: once, few, many, or a class for an expanded clone.

j_call,d_call,clone_size,v_call,cdr3_aa,cdr3_nt
TRBJ2-2,.,.,TRBV6-1,CASSTGAGVFGGELFF,TGTGCCAGCAGCACTGGCGCAGGGGTCTTTGGCGGGGAGCTGTTTTTT
TRBJ2-1,TRBD2,.,TRBV20-1,CSASSLAGVLYNEQFF,TGCAGTGCTAGCTCTCTAGCGGGAGTTTTATACAATGAGCAGTTCTTC
TRBJ2-7,.,many,TRBV7-8,CASSHLPSYEQYF,TGTGCCAGCAGCCACCTCCCCTCCTACGAGCAGTACTTC
TRBJ1-1,.,.,TRBV29-1,CSVTTGPNTEAFF,TGCAGCGTTACGACGGGACCGAACACTGAAGCTTTCTTT
TRBJ2-1,.,many,TRBV20-1,CSVSSGRGSYNEQFF,TGCAGTGTTTCTAGTGGAAGGGGCTCCTACAATGAGCAGTTCTTC
TRBJ1-3,.,many,TRBV18,CASSPKTQGAISGNTIYF,TGTGCCAGCTCACCAAAAACACAGGGAGCTATCTCTGGAAACACCATATATTTT
TRBJ2-2,.,many,TRBV6-5,CASSYDHTGTGELFF,TGTGCCAGCAGTTACGATCATACGGGGACCGGGGAGCTGTTTTTT
TRBJ2-2,TRBD2,.,TRBV7-3,CASSLATGGAGELFF,TGTGCCAGCAGCTTAGCGACGGGAGGAGCCGGGGAGCTGTTTTTT
TRBJ1-1,.,many,TRBV5-1,CASSLGRSEAFF,TGCGCCAGCAGCTTGGGCCGCTCCGAAGCTTTCTTT
TRBJ2-3,.,.,TRBV29-1,CSVGLGVSTDTQYF,TGCAGCGTTGGATTAGGGGTCAGCACAGATACGCAGTATTTT
TRBJ1-2,TRBD1,.,TRBV6-5,CASSPGQGLRNTF,TGTGCCAGCAGCCCGGGACAGGGGCTGAGGAACACCTTC
TRBJ1-1,.,.,TRBV12-3/TRBV12-4,CASSSDRNEAFF,TGTGCCAGCAGCTCTGACAGAAATGAAGCTTTCTTT
TRBJ2-1,TRBD2,.,TRBV7-9,CASSLGLAGAGDEQFF,TGTGCCAGCAGCTTAGGGCTAGCGGGAGCGGGCGACGAGCAGTTCTTC
TRBJ2-5,.,.,TRBV30,CAWSVRRRGTATQYF,TGTGCCTGGAGTGTACGTCGCAGGGGTACCGCGACCCAGTACTTC
TRBJ2-3,.,few,TRBV18,CASSPASTDTQYF,TGTGCCAGCTCACCCGCTAGCACAGATACGCAGTATTTT
TRBJ2-1,TRBD1,.,TRBV6-6,CASRQLQGAGYNEQFF,TGTGCCAGCAGGCAATTACAGGGGGCCGGATACAATGAGCAGTTCTTC
TRBJ1-1,TRBD1,.,TRBV6-4,CASSVEQGINTEAFF,TGTGCCAGCAGTGTTGAACAGGGGATCAACACTGAAGCTTTCTTT
TRBJ2-5,.,.,TRBV27,CASSRRSLLRETQYF,TGTGCCAGCAGTAGGAGGAGCCTACTAAGAGAGACCCAGTACTTC
TRBJ1-2,.,many,TRBV29-1,CSVDSADRYTF,TGCAGCGTTGACAGTGCGGACCGCTACACCTTC
TRBJ2-2,.,few,TRBV12-5,CASGLDRLNTGELFF,TGTGCTAGTGGTTTGGACCGACTGAACACCGGGGAGCTGTTTTTT
TRBJ1-3,TRBD1,.,TRBV5-5,CASSFTPGQGSNTIYF,TGTGCCAGCAGCTTTACCCCGGGACAGGGGTCGAACACCATATATTTT
TRBJ1-5,.,many,TRBV6-2/TRBV6-3,CASSSGFLVGNQPQHF,TGTGCCAGCAGTTCGGGGTTCCTCGTTGGCAATCAGCCCCAGCATTTT
TRBJ2-7,.,few,TRBV6-5,CASRGRGYEQYF,TGTGCCAGCAGGGGACGAGGCTACGAGCAGTACTTC
TRBJ2-6,.,.,TRBV9,CASSPRDPKRVSGANVLTF,TGTGCCAGCAGTCCCCGGGACCCCAAAAGGGTATCTGGGGCCAACGTCCTGACTTTC
TRBJ1-2,.,.,TRBV4-1,CASSQDLPPVRGGYTF,TGCGCCAGCAGCCAAGATTTACCCCCTGTACGGGGAGGCTACACCTTC
TRBJ2-7,TRBD2,.,TRBV2,CASIRRIVAGPYEQYF,TGTGCCAGCATCAGAAGGATAGTAGCGGGACCCTACGAGCAGTACTTC
TRBJ2-1,.,many,TRBV6-4,CASSDSRLAHSYNEQFF,TGTGCCAGCAGTGACAGCCGGCTAGCGCACTCCTACAATGAGCAGTTCTTC
TRBJ2-3,TRBD2,few,TRBV6-6,CATSWGGGPTDTQYF,TGTGCCACCTCCTGGGGGGGAGGGCCCACAGATACGCAGTATTTT
TRBJ2-5,.,many,TRBV6-6,CASSYNRETQYF,TGTGCCAGCAGTTACAACAGGGAGACCCAGTACTTC
TRBJ1-1,.,many,TRBV25-1,CASSESFEAFF,TGTGCCAGCAGTGAATCCTTTGAAGCTTTCTTT
TRBJ2-1,.,many,TRBV3-1,CASSQAGTSYNEQFF,TGTGCCAGCAGCCAAGCAGGGACGTCTTACAATGAGCAGTTCTTC
TRBJ2-5,.,.,TRBV29-1,CSVEVAAETQYF,TGCAGCGTTGAAGTGGCAGCGGAGACCCAGTACTTC
TRBJ2-3,.,many,TRBV7-6,CASSSFSGSTDTQYF,TGTGCCAGCAGCAGCTTCAGCGGGAGCACAGATACGCAGTATTTT
TRBJ2-1,TRBD2,.,TRBV29-1,CSVANSGIEQFF,TGCAGCGTTGCCAATAGCGGGATTGAGCAGTTCTTC